The text below deals with one TCR beta chain. The CDR3 is 16 amino acids. After removal of 1 base from V and 6 bases from J, the junction contained 5 bases not matched to a gene. CDR1 and CDR2 (germline): MRHNA, SNTAGT. The sample belongs to a study of human T cells and chemical hapten exposure. This sample's time point: patch test 3, about 24 weeks after DPC sensitization. Noted treatment: therapeutic diphenylcyclopropenone sensitization with weekly scalp DPC. TCRdb recomputed calls from the RACE reads with MiXCR, one row per CDR3 protein. The sample has 82,000 or so distinct CDR3 sequences, 10% to 15% seen once.

Here the sequenced sample was whole blood, taken in connection with sensitization to the hapten diphenylcyclopropenone (DPC). V gene TRBV6-4 combines with J gene TRBJ2-1, with TRBD1 matching 11 bases. The TCR comes from a woman between 50 and 59 years old with alopecia areata. Some clones in this sample may be carry-over from other donors' samples. The CDR3 nucleotides read TGTGCCAGCAGTGACTGGGGACAGGGGGGGGTCAATGAGCAGTTCTTC. Translating gives CASSDWGQGGVNEQFF.